Sequencing of this T cell receptor beta chain was carried out in a study of blood T cell repertoires in COVID-19. On the study more broadly: Specimens from acute and convalescent COVID-19 originated in the United States, Italy and Spain.

The CDR3 runs 13 residues. Deletions cut 3 bases from V and 8 bases from J, with 10 bases between. Clinical histories supplied by participants themselves formed the basis of cohort assignment. Contact with a PCR-confirmed or clinician-diagnosed COVID-19 case occurred within 2 weeks of entry. Generated by immunoSEQ multiplex PCR, the TCRdb table keeps only in-frame clones and is missing some. The data hold approximately 300,000 clones, with less than 85% observed a single time. The material sequenced was PBMCs or T cells enriched from blood (not recorded which). This chain joins TRBV12-3 or TRBV12-4 and TRBJ1-4; D may be TRBD1 (6 bases). The receptor's source is a woman in her 30s who had been exposed to COVID-19. The DNA of the CDR3 is TGTGCCAGCAGTTTGATACAGGGCGAAAAACTGTTTTTT. Translation gives CASSLIQGEKLFF.